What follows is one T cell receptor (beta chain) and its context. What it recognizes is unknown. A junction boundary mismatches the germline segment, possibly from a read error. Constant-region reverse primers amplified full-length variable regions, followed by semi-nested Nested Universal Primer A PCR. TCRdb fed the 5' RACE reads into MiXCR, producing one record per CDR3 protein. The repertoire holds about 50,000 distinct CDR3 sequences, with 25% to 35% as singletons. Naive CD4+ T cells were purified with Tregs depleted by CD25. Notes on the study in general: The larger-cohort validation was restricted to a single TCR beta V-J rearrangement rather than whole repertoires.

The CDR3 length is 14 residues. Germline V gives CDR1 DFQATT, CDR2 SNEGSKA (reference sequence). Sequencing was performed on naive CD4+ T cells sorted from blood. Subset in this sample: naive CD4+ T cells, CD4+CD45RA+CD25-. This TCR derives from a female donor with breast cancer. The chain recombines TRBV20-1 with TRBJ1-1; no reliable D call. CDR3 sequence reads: CGARVRTGNTEAFF. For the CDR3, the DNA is TGCGGTGCTAGAGTAAGGACGGGGAACACTGAAGCTTTCTTT.